These T cell receptor beta chains were read from a single sample in a study of Ad26.COV2.S vaccination and SARS-CoV-2 variants. Libraries were prepared by immunoSEQ multiplex PCR; TCRdb keeps only in-frame clonotypes and omits some of them. This sample carries 300,000 to 400,000 clones, about 88% of them seen once, and the ten largest clones take around 6.4%. The sample was peripheral blood, taken in a trial of Ad26.COV2.S vaccine versus placebo. The receptors here all came from a person between 18 and 60 years old who received the Ad26.COV2.S COVID-19 vaccine or a placebo. CDR3s include the opening cysteine and the closing phenylalanine or tryptophan. Fields, in order: clone size, V gene, J gene, D gene, CDR3 protein, CDR3 DNA. D genes are given only for firm matches. The size entry is marked missing in some rows and otherwise reads once, few, many or a size class.

clone size: -
V gene: TRBV27
J gene: TRBJ1-1
D gene: -
CDR3 protein: CASSFREKSTEAFF
CDR3 DNA: TGTGCCAGCAGTTTCAGGGAAAAGAGCACTGAAGCTTTCTTT

clone size: -
V gene: TRBV9
J gene: TRBJ2-5
D gene: -
CDR3 protein: CASSVVGGSQETQYF
CDR3 DNA: TGTGCCAGCAGCGTAGTCGGCGGGTCCCAAGAGACCCAGTACTTC

clone size: -
V gene: TRBV6-4
J gene: TRBJ1-2
D gene: -
CDR3 protein: CASSAESIGYGYTF
CDR3 DNA: TGTGCCAGCAGTGCCGAGAGTATCGGGTATGGCTACACCTTC

clone size: once
V gene: TRBV24-1
J gene: TRBJ2-3
D gene: -
CDR3 protein: CATSAPVGGTDTQYF
CDR3 DNA: TGTGCCACCAGTGCACCCGTCGGTGGCACAGATACGCAGTATTTT

clone size: -
V gene: TRBV30
J gene: TRBJ2-2
D gene: -
CDR3 protein: CAWSSTGRANTGELFF
CDR3 DNA: TGTGCCTGGAGTTCAACAGGGCGGGCGAACACCGGGGAGCTGTTTTTT

clone size: -
V gene: TRBV5-1
J gene: TRBJ2-3
D gene: TRBD1
CDR3 protein: CASSLGDRIRTDTQYF
CDR3 DNA: TGCGCCAGCAGCTTGGGGGACAGGATACGCACAGATACGCAGTATTTT

clone size: -
V gene: TRBV19
J gene: TRBJ1-6
D gene: -
CDR3 protein: CASSIGPGIDSPLHF
CDR3 DNA: TGTGCCAGTAGTATAGGGCCCGGGATCGATTCACCCCTCCACTTT

clone size: -
V gene: TRBV5-6
J gene: TRBJ1-2
D gene: -
CDR3 protein: CASSLANYGYTF
CDR3 DNA: TGTGCCAGCAGCTTGGCAAACTATGGCTACACCTTC

clone size: -
V gene: TRBV7-9
J gene: TRBJ1-5
D gene: TRBD1
CDR3 protein: CASSLDRGGSQPQHF
CDR3 DNA: TGTGCCAGCAGCTTAGACAGGGGGGGTAGTCAGCCCCAGCATTTT

clone size: -
V gene: TRBV6-5
J gene: TRBJ2-1
D gene: -
CDR3 protein: CASSPYGGPYNEQFF
CDR3 DNA: TGTGCCAGCAGCCCATACGGGGGGCCTTACAATGAGCAGTTCTTC

clone size: -
V gene: TRBV2
J gene: TRBJ2-1
D gene: -
CDR3 protein: CASSEEGPNSRGEQFF
CDR3 DNA: TGTGCCAGCAGTGAAGAAGGACCAAATTCCCGGGGTGAGCAGTTCTTC

clone size: -
V gene: TRBV30
J gene: TRBJ1-2
D gene: TRBD1
CDR3 protein: CAWRGWTGGGYGYTF
CDR3 DNA: TGTGCCTGGAGGGGCTGGACAGGCGGTGGCTATGGCTACACCTTC

clone size: -
V gene: TRBV7-9
J gene: TRBJ1-2
D gene: -
CDR3 protein: CASSLGTAGFYGYTF
CDR3 DNA: TGTGCCAGCAGCTTAGGGACCGCCGGTTTTTATGGCTACACCTTC

clone size: -
V gene: TRBV7-3
J gene: TRBJ2-1
D gene: -
CDR3 protein: CASSLSQGKYNEQFF
CDR3 DNA: TGTGCCAGCAGCTTATCACAGGGAAAATACAATGAGCAGTTCTTC

clone size: -
V gene: TRBV7-2
J gene: TRBJ2-1
D gene: -
CDR3 protein: CASSLGFRFIAATYNEQFF
CDR3 DNA: TGTGCCAGCAGCTTAGGGTTTCGGTTTATAGCGGCAACCTACAATGAGCAGTTCTTC

clone size: -
V gene: TRBV6-5
J gene: TRBJ2-5
D gene: -
CDR3 protein: CASRAYRRQETQYF
CDR3 DNA: TGTGCCAGCAGGGCCTACAGGAGGCAAGAGACCCAGTACTTC

clone size: -
V gene: TRBV18
J gene: TRBJ2-7
D gene: TRBD1
CDR3 protein: CASSLGQGGTEQYF
CDR3 DNA: TGTGCCAGCTCACTTGGACAGGGTGGAACAGAGCAGTACTTC

clone size: -
V gene: TRBV20-1
J gene: TRBJ2-1
D gene: -
CDR3 protein: CSGGDTSYNEQFF
CDR3 DNA: TGCAGTGGTGGTGATACGTCCTACAATGAGCAGTTCTTC

clone size: -
V gene: TRBV15
J gene: TRBJ2-2
D gene: -
CDR3 protein: CATSRVGTGELFF
CDR3 DNA: TGTGCCACCAGCAGAGTGGGCACCGGGGAGCTGTTTTTT

clone size: few
V gene: TRBV4-3
J gene: TRBJ2-1
D gene: -
CDR3 protein: CASSQVQVSNEQFF
CDR3 DNA: TGCGCCAGCAGCCAAGTTCAGGTTTCTAATGAGCAGTTCTTC

clone size: -
V gene: TRBV9
J gene: TRBJ1-1
D gene: TRBD1
CDR3 protein: CASSVVGDSPEAFF
CDR3 DNA: TGTGCCAGCAGCGTAGTCGGGGACAGCCCTGAAGCTTTCTTT

clone size: -
V gene: TRBV5-1
J gene: TRBJ1-5
D gene: -
CDR3 protein: CASSLAGQLNQPQHF
CDR3 DNA: TGCGCCAGCAGCTTGGCCGGACAGCTCAATCAGCCCCAGCATTTT

clone size: -
V gene: TRBV6-5
J gene: TRBJ1-2
D gene: -
CDR3 protein: CASSPDPTGARYTF
CDR3 DNA: TGTGCCAGCAGCCCCGATCCGACGGGAGCGCGCTACACCTTC

clone size: -
V gene: TRBV2
J gene: TRBJ1-4
D gene: TRBD1
CDR3 protein: CARGTGPNEKLFF
CDR3 DNA: TGTGCCAGGGGGACAGGGCCTAATGAAAAACTGTTTTTT

clone size: once
V gene: TRBV6-5
J gene: TRBJ2-1
D gene: -
CDR3 protein: CASTSRGLAGNEQFF
CDR3 DNA: TGTGCCAGCACTTCAAGGGGGCTAGCGGGTAATGAGCAGTTCTTC

clone size: -
V gene: TRBV25-1
J gene: TRBJ1-4
D gene: -
CDR3 protein: CASSETRPGKANEKLFF
CDR3 DNA: TGTGCCAGCAGTGAAACCCGGCCGGGCAAGGCCAATGAAAAACTGTTTTTT

clone size: -
V gene: TRBV5-1
J gene: TRBJ1-5
D gene: TRBD1
CDR3 protein: CASSTGQGSQPQHF
CDR3 DNA: TGCGCCAGCAGCACGGGACAGGGGAGTCAGCCCCAGCATTTT

clone size: -
V gene: TRBV7-2
J gene: TRBJ1-2
D gene: TRBD1
CDR3 protein: CASSLDREAYGYTF
CDR3 DNA: TGTGCCAGCAGCTTGGACAGGGAGGCTTATGGCTACACCTTC

clone size: -
V gene: TRBV29-1
J gene: TRBJ1-1
D gene: -
CDR3 protein: CSVAGTIGVNTEAFF
CDR3 DNA: TGCAGCGTTGCTGGAACAATAGGGGTGAACACTGAAGCTTTCTTT

clone size: -
V gene: TRBV7-3
J gene: TRBJ1-1
D gene: -
CDR3 protein: CASSQDQGRGTEAFF
CDR3 DNA: TGTGCCAGCAGCCAAGATCAGGGCCGCGGCACTGAAGCTTTCTTT

clone size: -
V gene: TRBV11-2
J gene: TRBJ2-7
D gene: -
CDR3 protein: CASSLDTGRFLVEQYF
CDR3 DNA: TGTGCCAGCAGCTTAGATACGGGCAGGTTCTTAGTCGAGCAGTACTTC

clone size: -
V gene: TRBV5-4
J gene: TRBJ2-5
D gene: -
CDR3 protein: CASGNKEQGETQYF
CDR3 DNA: TGTGCCAGCGGTAATAAGGAACAGGGCGAGACCCAGTACTTC

clone size: -
V gene: TRBV13
J gene: TRBJ2-1
D gene: TRBD2
CDR3 protein: CASSLVASGPYNEQFF
CDR3 DNA: TGTGCCAGCAGCTTAGTAGCTAGCGGGCCGTACAATGAGCAGTTCTTC

clone size: once
V gene: TRBV21-1
J gene: TRBJ1-5
D gene: -
CDR3 protein: CASSKFGSGIHQPQHF
CDR3 DNA: -

clone size: -
V gene: TRBV27
J gene: TRBJ1-2
D gene: TRBD1
CDR3 protein: CASSLSRGLGGYTF
CDR3 DNA: TGTGCCAGCAGTTTATCCAGGGGGCTAGGTGGCTACACCTTC

clone size: -
V gene: TRBV19
J gene: TRBJ2-7
D gene: TRBD2
CDR3 protein: CASSRAGVVEGYEQYF
CDR3 DNA: TGTGCCAGTAGTAGGGCGGGAGTAGTTGAAGGGTACGAGCAGTACTTC

clone size: -
V gene: TRBV4-1
J gene: TRBJ2-3
D gene: -
CDR3 protein: CASSQLAGTQYF
CDR3 DNA: TGCGCCAGCAGCCAATTGGCGGGTACGCAGTATTTT

clone size: few
V gene: TRBV7-3
J gene: TRBJ2-1
D gene: TRBD1
CDR3 protein: CASSTDRGNNEQFF
CDR3 DNA: TGTGCCAGCAGCACGGACAGGGGGAACAATGAGCAGTTCTTC

clone size: medium-sized
V gene: TRBV4-3
J gene: TRBJ2-7
D gene: TRBD1
CDR3 protein: CASSQGLTGATYEQYF
CDR3 DNA: TGCGCCAGCAGCCAAGGTTTGACAGGGGCCACCTACGAGCAGTACTTC

clone size: -
V gene: TRBV7-3
J gene: TRBJ1-5
D gene: -
CDR3 protein: CASSLTTKGLVLGSNQPQHF
CDR3 DNA: TGTGCCAGCAGCTTAACAACGAAAGGACTTGTATTGGGAAGCAATCAGCCCCAGCATTTT

clone size: once
V gene: TRBV27
J gene: TRBJ1-2
D gene: TRBD1
CDR3 protein: CASSFGQGPMRGYTF
CDR3 DNA: TGTGCCAGCAGTTTCGGACAGGGGCCTATGAGGGGCTACACCTTC

clone size: -
V gene: TRBV18
J gene: TRBJ1-4
D gene: -
CDR3 protein: CASSPYSGATNEKLFF
CDR3 DNA: TGTGCCAGCTCACCGTATTCAGGAGCAACTAATGAAAAACTGTTTTTT

clone size: once
V gene: TRBV6-2/TRBV6-3
J gene: TRBJ1-6
D gene: TRBD1
CDR3 protein: CASSRSPGQASNSPLHF
CDR3 DNA: TGTGCCAGCAGTCGTAGTCCGGGACAGGCTTCGAATTCACCCCTCCACTTT

clone size: -
V gene: TRBV28
J gene: TRBJ2-1
D gene: TRBD2
CDR3 protein: CASSLEGGRAEQFF
CDR3 DNA: TGTGCCAGCAGTTTAGAAGGCGGGAGAGCTGAGCAGTTCTTC

clone size: -
V gene: TRBV18
J gene: TRBJ1-2
D gene: -
CDR3 protein: CASSPGTLTSNYGYTF
CDR3 DNA: TGTGCCAGCTCACCAGGAACTCTTACTTCGAACTATGGCTACACCTTC

clone size: -
V gene: TRBV5-1
J gene: TRBJ1-1
D gene: -
CDR3 protein: CASSRPNGGTEAFF
CDR3 DNA: TGCGCCAGCAGCCGACCCAACGGCGGCACTGAAGCTTTCTTT

clone size: -
V gene: TRBV3-1/TRBV3-2
J gene: TRBJ1-1
D gene: -
CDR3 protein: CASSQVWRLNTEAFF
CDR3 DNA: TGTGCCAGCAGCCAAGTTTGGAGGTTGAACACTGAAGCTTTCTTT

clone size: once
V gene: TRBV2
J gene: TRBJ1-5
D gene: -
CDR3 protein: CASTLLRDAQPQHF
CDR3 DNA: TGTGCCAGCACCTTACTCCGGGACGCTCAGCCCCAGCATTTT

clone size: -
V gene: TRBV5-1
J gene: TRBJ2-7
D gene: TRBD2
CDR3 protein: CASSLVGSGTYEQYF
CDR3 DNA: TGCGCCAGCAGCTTGGTAGGTAGCGGGACCTACGAGCAGTACTTC

clone size: -
V gene: TRBV30
J gene: TRBJ1-2
D gene: -
CDR3 protein: CAWSVGRIYGGYTF
CDR3 DNA: TGTGCCTGGAGTGTTGGACGGATATATGGTGGCTACACCTTC

clone size: -
V gene: TRBV28
J gene: TRBJ1-1
D gene: -
CDR3 protein: CASSFREAFF
CDR3 DNA: TGTGCCAGCAGTTTCAGGGAGGCTTTCTTT

clone size: -
V gene: TRBV4-3
J gene: TRBJ1-1
D gene: -
CDR3 protein: CASSLHQNTNTEAFF
CDR3 DNA: TGCGCCAGCAGCCTACATCAAAACACGAACACTGAAGCTTTCTTT

clone size: -
V gene: TRBV11-2
J gene: TRBJ2-1
D gene: -
CDR3 protein: CASSLALTNNEQFF
CDR3 DNA: TGTGCCAGCAGCTTAGCTTTGACGAACAATGAGCAGTTCTTC

clone size: -
V gene: TRBV4-2
J gene: TRBJ1-1
D gene: -
CDR3 protein: CASSQEKTANTEAFF
CDR3 DNA: TGTGCCAGCAGCCAAGAAAAGACAGCGAACACTGAAGCTTTCTTT

clone size: -
V gene: TRBV7-2
J gene: TRBJ1-1
D gene: -
CDR3 protein: CASSLMYHGRNTEAFF
CDR3 DNA: TGTGCCAGCAGCTTAATGTATCACGGTAGAAACACTGAAGCTTTCTTT

clone size: -
V gene: TRBV16
J gene: TRBJ1-5
D gene: -
CDR3 protein: CASSQSSQFNQPQHF
CDR3 DNA: TGTGCCAGCAGCCAATCTTCGCAGTTCAATCAGCCCCAGCATTTT

clone size: -
V gene: TRBV14
J gene: TRBJ1-3
D gene: -
CDR3 protein: CASSQFIGGFSGNTIYF
CDR3 DNA: TGTGCCAGCAGCCAGTTTATAGGAGGTTTCTCTGGAAACACCATATATTTT

clone size: once
V gene: TRBV18
J gene: TRBJ2-5
D gene: -
CDR3 protein: CASSPRQETQYF
CDR3 DNA: TGTGCCAGCTCACCCCGCCAAGAGACCCAGTACTTC

clone size: once
V gene: TRBV5-4
J gene: TRBJ2-6
D gene: TRBD1
CDR3 protein: CASGDRAKSSGANVLTF
CDR3 DNA: TGTGCCAGCGGGGACAGGGCAAAGTCCTCTGGGGCCAACGTCCTGACTTTC